The entry that follows covers one TCR beta chain sequence. Its antigen is still unknown. This sample stems from a study of beta chain features in type 1 diabetes. Study findings and constraints: Shorter templates may be favored by PCR, equally so in patients and controls.

The study reverse transcribed the entire isolated RNA, so it sequenced expressed TCRB transcripts. The data were produced by immunoSEQ multiplex PCR, yet TCRdb's version contains in-frame clones alone and is incomplete. The data contain hundreds of thousands of clones, about a sixth of them seen just once; the ten biggest clones take up about 0.086%. The sequence was collected from a man aged 18 to 30 in good health. The material sequenced was naive CD4+ T cells from blood.

CDR3 DNA: TGTGCCAGCAGTGAGGGACTTCGGGGCACTGAAGCTTTCTTT. It encodes CASSEGLRGTEAFF. The chain employs TRBV6-1 and TRBJ1-1; a possible D gene is TRBD1 (5 bases). CDR1 and CDR2 (germline): MNHNS, SASEGT. CDR3 size: 14 residues. With 3 bases removed from V and 4 bases from J, the gap between germline ends came to 12 bases.